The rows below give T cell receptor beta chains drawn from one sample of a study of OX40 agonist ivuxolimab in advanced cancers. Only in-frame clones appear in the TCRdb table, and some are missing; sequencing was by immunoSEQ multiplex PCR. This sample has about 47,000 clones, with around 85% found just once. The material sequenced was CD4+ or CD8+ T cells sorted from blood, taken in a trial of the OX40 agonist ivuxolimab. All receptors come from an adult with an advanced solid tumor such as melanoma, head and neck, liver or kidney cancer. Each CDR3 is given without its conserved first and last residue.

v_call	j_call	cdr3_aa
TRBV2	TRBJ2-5	ASKRKEEETQY
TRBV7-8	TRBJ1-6	ASSPTGRWNSPLH
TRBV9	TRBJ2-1	ASSEGAGAAGNEQF
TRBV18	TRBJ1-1	ASSPRTGATEAF
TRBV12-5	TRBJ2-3	ASGNIGRSDTQY
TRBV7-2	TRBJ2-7	ASSQGLAGAEQY
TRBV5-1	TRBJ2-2	ASSLGGMNTGELF
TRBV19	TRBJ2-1	ASSIGQFLTYNEQF
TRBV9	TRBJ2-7	ASSVDISYEQY
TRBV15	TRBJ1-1	ATRASGGTEAF
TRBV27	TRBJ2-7	ASSLFGLAGNYEQY
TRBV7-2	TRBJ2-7	ASSLGGSRYEQY
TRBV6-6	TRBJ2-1	ASSRVEQF
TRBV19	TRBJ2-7	ASRDTGTGGRWTYEQY
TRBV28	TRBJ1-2	ASSLTGQGYGYT
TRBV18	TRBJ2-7	ASSPPLGTGLYEQY
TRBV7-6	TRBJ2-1	ASSIFSGVGNEQF
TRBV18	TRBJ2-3	ASSPLRETRGDTQY
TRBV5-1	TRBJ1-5	ASSLGGRNQPQH
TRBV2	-	ASNKREPYEQY
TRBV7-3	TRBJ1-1	ASSLNRNTEAF
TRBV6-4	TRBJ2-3	ASSTGGNTQY
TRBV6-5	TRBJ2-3	ASSYSGDTQY
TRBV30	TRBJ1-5	AWSVGRGQPQH
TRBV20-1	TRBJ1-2	SASVSVGYT
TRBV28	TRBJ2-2	ASSYPSPTGELF
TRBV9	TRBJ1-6	ASSLRRVNSPLH
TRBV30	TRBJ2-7	AWSKARGYEQY
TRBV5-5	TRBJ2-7	ASSSQGINEQY
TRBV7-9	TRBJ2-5	ASSLGTGQETQY
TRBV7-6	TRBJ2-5	ASSLEAAGVGETQY
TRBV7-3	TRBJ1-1	ASSLRRGLDTEAF
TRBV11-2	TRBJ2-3	ASTMSGGHTDTQY
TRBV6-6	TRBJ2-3	ASSVLGADTQY
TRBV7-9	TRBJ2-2	ASSFIAGMNTGELF
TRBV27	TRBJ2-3	ASSPHRLAGGPSDTQY
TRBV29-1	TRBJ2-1	SVVGLADSYNEQF
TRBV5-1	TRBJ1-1	ASSFGGEAF
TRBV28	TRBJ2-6	ASSTGQGTNVLT